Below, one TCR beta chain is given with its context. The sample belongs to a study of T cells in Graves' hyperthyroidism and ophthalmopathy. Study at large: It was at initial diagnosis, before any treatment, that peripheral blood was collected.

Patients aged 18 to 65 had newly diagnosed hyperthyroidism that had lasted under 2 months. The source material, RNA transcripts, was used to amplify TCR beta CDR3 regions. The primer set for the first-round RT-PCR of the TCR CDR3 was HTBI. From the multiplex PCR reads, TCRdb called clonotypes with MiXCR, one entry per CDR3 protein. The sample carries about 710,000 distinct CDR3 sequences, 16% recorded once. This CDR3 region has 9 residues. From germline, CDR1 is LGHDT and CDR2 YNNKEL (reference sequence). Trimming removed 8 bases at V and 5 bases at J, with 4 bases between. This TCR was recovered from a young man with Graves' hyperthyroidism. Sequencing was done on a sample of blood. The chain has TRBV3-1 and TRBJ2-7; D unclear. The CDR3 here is CASLNEQYF. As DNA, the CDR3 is TGTGCCAGCCTCAACGAGCAGTACTTC.